Below are 20 T cell receptor beta chains sequenced from a single sample in a study of T cells in Graves' hyperthyroidism and ophthalmopathy (dated by TCRdb to between 2018 and 2021). Libraries were constructed by multiplex PCR. Sequencer: Illumina HiSeq 2000. Amplification of TCR beta CDR3 regions was carried out from RNA transcripts. The TCR CDR3 was subjected to a first round of RT-PCR using the HTBI primer set and the Qiagen OneStep RT-PCR kit. TCRdb reran the public reads through fastp at Q25 and MiXCR, keeping productive beta chains. Identical CDR3 protein sequences are pooled into one entry, listed with their most common genes and DNA. The sample has around 400,000 distinct CDR3 sequences on record, less than 15% of them singletons. Roughly 8.3% of the sample is in the top ten clones. Sequenced sample: blood. The receptor source for this set is a woman aged 18-29 years with Graves' hyperthyroidism.

This clonotype appeared a few times. The genes are TRBV27 and TRBJ2-2; 9 nucleotides match TRBD2. Germline CDR1 is MNHEY and CDR2 is SMNVEV (reference sequence). The CDR3 has 17 amino acids. V shed 3 bases and J 7 bases; nucleotides not matched to a gene: 12. The CDR3 here is CASSFSRTSGRGGELFF. CDR3 DNA sequence: TGTGCCAGCAGTTTTTCCCGCACTAGCGGGCGAGGCGGGGAGCTGTTTTTT.

This chain joins TRBV11-2 and TRBJ2-5; D tentatively fits TRBD1 or TRBD2 (5 bases each). The germline gives CDR1 SGHAT, CDR2 FQNNGV. The length of the CDR3 is 13 residues. Trimming took 5 bases from V and 5 from J, leaving 12 bases between them. CDR3 sequence reads: CASSPVGTETQYF. Here the CDR3 DNA reads TGTGCCAGCAGCCCCGTGGGGACGGAGACCCAGTACTTC.

This clonotype came up many times. The J gene is TRBJ2-5, the V gene TRBV4-1; D unresolved. Deletions cut 0 bases from V and 2 bases from J, with 13 bases between. The CDR3 extends over 16 amino acids. Germline CDR1 and CDR2: MGHRA and YSYEKL. The CDR3 region is CASSQEGVDQQETQYF. For the CDR3, the DNA is TGCGCCAGCAGCCAAGAAGGAGTCGATCAACAAGAGACCCAGTACTTC.

The chain couples TRBV6-1 to TRBJ1-4, with a tentative D call TRBD1 (5 bases). Trimming removed 8 bases at V and 7 bases at J, with 14 bases between. CDR3 length: 13 residues. Germline CDR1 is MNHNS and CDR2 is SASEGT. The DNA for the CDR3 is TGTGCCAGCTGGGGCGGATCGGGTGAAAAACTGTTTTTT. Translated: CASWGGSGEKLFF.

This clonotype was counted at least ten times. V gene TRBV3-1 combines with J gene TRBJ2-2, with 12 nucleotides matching TRBD2. The CDR3 totals 15 residues. The trim removed 6 bases at V and 5 bases at J, leaving 4 bases unmatched. Germline V gene sequence: CDR1 LGHDT, CDR2 YNNKEL (reference sequence). As DNA, the CDR3 is TGTGCCAGCAGACGACTAGCGGGAGATACCGGGGAGCTGTTTTTT. This gives the protein CASRRLAGDTGELFF.

This clonotype has a count of ten or more. The J gene is TRBJ1-2, the V gene TRBV3-1; D ambiguous. The CDR3 has 15 amino acids. The V and J ends lost 0 bases and 4 bases respectively, with 12 bases between them. CDR1 is LGHDT, CDR2 YNNKEL, per germline (reference sequence). The CDR3 region has the DNA TGTGCCAGCAGCCAAGAGGGATCATCGGTCTATGGCTACACCTTC. Residues: CASSQEGSSVYGYTF.

In its sample, this clonotype was seen a few times. The chain uses TRBV29-1 and TRBJ2-7; no definite D call. This CDR3 spans 11 amino acids. CDR1 is SQVTM, CDR2 ANQGSEA, per germline. V was clipped by 2 bases and J by 7 bases, with 9 bases between them. The CDR3 sequence: CSVEPAHEQYF. The CDR3, as DNA: TGCAGCGTTGAACCGGCCCATGAGCAGTACTTC.

As concerns this clonotype: The junction differs from germline at one of its ends, possibly a read error. The DNA of the CDR3 is TGTACCAGCAGTTATCAGACAGTTAATCAGCCCCAGCATTTT. It is translated as CTSSYQTVNQPQHF. The chain joins TRBV6-5 to TRBJ1-5; a possible D gene is TRBD1 (5 bases). This CDR3 contains 14 residues. The germline V gene has CDR1 MNHEY and CDR2 SVGAGI.

This chain uses TRBV29-1 with TRBJ2-3; tentatively, D is TRBD2 (5 bases). Germline V gene sequence: CDR1 SQVTM, CDR2 ANQGSEA. The ends were cut back, 6 bases at V and 4 bases at J, with 20 bases in the middle. The CDR3 has 15 residues. CDR3 amino acids: CSVVRMEDAADTQYF. CDR3 in DNA: TGCAGCGTCGTCAGAATGGAGGACGCAGCAGATACGCAGTATTTT.

V usage is TRBV20-1 and J usage is TRBJ1-1, with 10 bases lining up with TRBD1. Per the germline V gene, CDR1 is DFQATT and CDR2 is SNEGSKA (reference sequence). The CDR3 totals 13 residues. With 5 bases clipped from V and 6 bases from J, the junction kept 6 bases outside the gene matches. CDR3 sequence reads: CSAGDRGRAEAFF. The DNA for the CDR3 is TGCAGTGCTGGGGACAGGGGAAGGGCTGAAGCTTTCTTT.

The V and J genes are TRBV19 and TRBJ2-2; 7 bases agree with TRBD1. The germline V gene encodes CDR1 LNHDA and CDR2 SQIVND (reference sequence). The J segment lost 6 bases and the V segment lost 5 bases, leaving 3 bases of the junction unmatched. This CDR3 is built from 13 residues. The CDR3 sequence: CASSFRGPGELFF. The CDR3 nucleotides are TGTGCCAGTAGTTTTAGGGGGCCCGGGGAGCTGTTTTTT.

The chain employs TRBV7-2 and TRBJ1-5, with D possibly matching TRBD1 (5 bases). Germline V lookup: CDR1 SGHTA, CDR2 FQGNSA. The CDR3 spans 15 residues. Deletions cut 5 bases from V and 0 bases from J, with 11 bases between. CDR3 nucleotide sequence: TGTGCCAGCAGCCCGGGACGGACTAGCAATCAGCCCCAGCATTTT. This sequence encodes CASSPGRTSNQPQHF.

There are many counts of this clonotype. This chain links TRBV28 with TRBJ2-4; the match to TRBD2 covers 13 bases. Germline trimming cut 5 bases from V and 5 bases from J; bases unmatched to any gene: 9. The germline CDR1 and CDR2 sequences are MDHEN and SYDVKM. CDR3 length: 17 residues. The DNA for the CDR3 is TGTGCCAGCAGTGGGACTAGCGGGGCCGGGGGACAAAACATTCAGTACTTC. Translating it yields CASSGTSGAGGQNIQYF.

This clonotype appeared many times. This chain uses TRBV7-9 with TRBJ2-1; D is perhaps TRBD1 or TRBD2 (6 bases each). Trimming removed 5 bases from V and 6 bases from J, with 17 bases in between. The CDR3 has 15 residues. In germline, CDR1 is SEHNR, CDR2 FQNEAQ (reference sequence). The CDR3 bases are TGTGCCAGCAGCGAAGACAGGAGGGCCGGCAATGAGCAGTTCTTC. It codes for CASSEDRRAGNEQFF. Filled out from reference TRBV7-9 and TRBJ2-1, the complete variable domain reads DTGVSQNPRHKITKRGQNVTFRCDPISEHNRLYWYRQTLGQGPEFLTYFQNEAQLEKSRLLSDRFSAERPKGSFSTLEIQRTEQGDSAMYLCASSEDRRAGNEQFFGPGTRLTVL.

There are a few counts of this clonotype. This rearrangement joins TRBV11-2 to TRBJ2-2; a weak D match, TRBD1 (5 bases). V lost 3 bases and J lost 5, with 19 bases in between. The CDR3 extends over 17 amino acids. CDR1 SGHAT and CDR2 FQNNGV come from the germline V gene. The CDR3 coding sequence is TGTGCCAGCAGCTTGGGGCCGAGAGGTCCCAAGACCGGGGAGCTGTTTTTT. Protein sequence: CASSLGPRGPKTGELFF. The full variable domain, in which reference TRBV11-2 and TRBJ2-2 provide the parts outside the CDR3, is EAGVAQSPRYKIIEKRQSVAFWCNPISGHATLYWYQQILGQGPKLLIQFQNNGVVDDSQLPKDRFSAERLKGVDSTLKIQPAKLEDSAVYLCASSLGPRGPKTGELFFGEGSRLTVL.

The chain links TRBV20-1 to TRBJ1-5; D remains unclear. Germline lookup yields CDR1 DFQATT and CDR2 SNEGSKA (reference sequence). V gave up 3 bases and J gave up 4 bases, with 7 bases separating them. This CDR3 comprises 12 residues. The CDR3: CSASGGNQPQHF. The CDR3 DNA follows: TGCAGTGCTAGTGGAGGGAATCAGCCCCAGCATTTT.

In this sample, this clonotype turned up many times. The rearrangement joins TRBV20-1 to TRBJ2-7; 11 positions match TRBD2. Trimming took 7 bases from V and 3 from J; bases not matched to a gene: 8. The CDR3 extends over 14 amino acids. CDR1 and CDR2 (germline): DFQATT, SNEGSKA (reference sequence). The CDR3 sequence: CSVGGSGRVYEQYF. DNA of the CDR3: TGCAGTGTCGGGGGTAGCGGGAGGGTCTACGAGCAGTACTTC.

This clonotype has ten or more counts. Written as DNA, the CDR3 is TGTGCCAGCAGTATAATTCCTCCAGGGCCTTATTCCTACTTCACAGATACGCAGTATTTT. Translating gives CASSIIPPGPYSYFTDTQYF. The J gene is TRBJ2-3, the V gene TRBV7-2; a possible D gene is TRBD1 (5 bases). The CDR3 spans 20 residues. Germline V CDR1 and CDR2: SGHTA, FQGNSA. The germline V and J ends were trimmed by 6 bases and 2 bases, with 30 bases remaining between them.

In this sample, this clonotype turned up many times. The chain employs TRBV7-3 and TRBJ1-1; 7 bases map to TRBD1. Germline V gene data show CDR1 as SGHTA and CDR2 as FQGTGA. With V trimmed by 4 bases and J by 6 bases, 14 bases remained unmatched. The CDR3 sequence is 16 residues long. CDR3 sequence (DNA): TGTGCCAGCAGCTCTACGCTTGGAGGGGGCAGGGCTGAAGCTTTCTTT. This translates into CASSSTLGGGRAEAFF.

This clonotype was detected many times. V is TRBV6-1 and J is TRBJ1-1, with D unresolved. V was pared by 4 bases and J by 1 base, with 10 bases between. Germline lookup yields CDR1 MNHNS and CDR2 SASEGT. The CDR3 is made up of 14 amino acids. The DNA for the CDR3 is TGTGCCAGCAGTGCCATTTGGGGGAACACTGAAGCTTTCTTT. Translated: CASSAIWGNTEAFF.